The rows below give T cell receptor beta chains drawn from one sample of a study of OX40 agonist ivuxolimab in advanced cancers. The repertoire was sequenced with immunoSEQ multiplex PCR; TCRdb's copy has only in-frame clones and lacks some. The table lists roughly 140,000 clones, approximately 94% of them singletons. This specimen consisted of CD4+ or CD8+ T cells sorted from blood, obtained in a trial of the OX40 agonist ivuxolimab. The receptors derive from an adult with an advanced solid tumor such as melanoma, head and neck, liver or kidney cancer. The CDR3 runs from the conserved cysteine through the conserved F or W. D genes are given only for firm matches. The listing skips clone size in some rows; elsewhere it reads once, few, many or a size class.

CDR3 DNA: TGTGCCAGCAGCTTACGGGTTCTCGATGGCTACACCTTC; CDR3 protein: CASSLRVLDGYTF; J gene: TRBJ1-2; clone size: NA; D gene: NA; V gene: TRBV7-9; CDR3 length: 13
CDR3 DNA: TGCGCCAGCAGCCCTAACTCAGACAGGGGCACTGAAGCTTTCTTT; CDR3 protein: CASSPNSDRGTEAFF; J gene: TRBJ1-1; clone size: NA; D gene: TRBD1; V gene: TRBV5-1; CDR3 length: 15
CDR3 DNA: TGTGCCAGCAGCGATGCCAGGGAGGGAAATGGCTACACCTTC; CDR3 protein: CASSDAREGNGYTF; J gene: TRBJ1-2; clone size: NA; D gene: NA; V gene: TRBV5-4; CDR3 length: 14
CDR3 DNA: TGTGCCAGCAGCGCCGGGGACCGCCTAAGGCACGAGCAGTACTTC; CDR3 protein: CASSAGDRLRHEQYF; J gene: TRBJ2-7; clone size: NA; D gene: NA; V gene: TRBV9; CDR3 length: 15
CDR3 DNA: TGTGCCAGCAGCTTTGGGGGGGCCCGTGACGAGCAGTACTTC; CDR3 protein: CASSFGGARDEQYF; J gene: TRBJ2-7; clone size: NA; D gene: NA; V gene: TRBV11-1; CDR3 length: 14
CDR3 DNA: TGCGCCAGCAGCCAAGATCCGGCCAGGGGGCTAGGGGGGCAGTACTTC; CDR3 protein: CASSQDPARGLGGQYF; J gene: TRBJ2-7; clone size: NA; D gene: TRBD1; V gene: TRBV4-1; CDR3 length: 16
CDR3 DNA: TGTGCCAGCAGCCGGAGAGGTGAAAAACTGTTTTTT; CDR3 protein: CASSRRGEKLFF; J gene: TRBJ1-4; clone size: NA; D gene: NA; V gene: TRBV7-2; CDR3 length: 12
CDR3 DNA: TGTGCCAGCAGTGGGTTCTCGGGACAAAAGAACACTGAAGCTTTCTTT; CDR3 protein: CASSGFSGQKNTEAFF; J gene: TRBJ1-1; clone size: NA; D gene: NA; V gene: TRBV25-1; CDR3 length: 16
CDR3 DNA: TGTGCCAGCAGCGGGGACTATTCCTACAATGAGCAGTTCTTC; CDR3 protein: CASSGDYSYNEQFF; J gene: TRBJ2-1; clone size: NA; D gene: TRBD2; V gene: TRBV9; CDR3 length: 14
CDR3 DNA: TGTGCCAGCAGTGCCCCCGGGGGGGAGCAGTTCTTC; CDR3 protein: CASSAPGGEQFF; J gene: TRBJ2-1; clone size: NA; D gene: TRBD2; V gene: TRBV6-4; CDR3 length: 12
CDR3 DNA: TGCGCCAGCAGCCTCTTGACGGGGGGTAACTATGGCTACACCTTC; CDR3 protein: CASSLLTGGNYGYTF; J gene: TRBJ1-2; clone size: once; D gene: NA; V gene: TRBV5-1; CDR3 length: 15
CDR3 DNA: TGTGCCAGCTCGGAGGGGGTGAACACTGAAGCTTTCTTT; CDR3 protein: CASSEGVNTEAFF; J gene: TRBJ1-1; clone size: NA; D gene: NA; V gene: TRBV18; CDR3 length: 13
CDR3 DNA: TGTGCCAGCACCGGAGCCCTCTTCACCGGGGAGCTGTTTTTT; CDR3 protein: CASTGALFTGELFF; J gene: TRBJ2-2; clone size: NA; D gene: NA; V gene: TRBV14; CDR3 length: 14
CDR3 DNA: TGTGCCAGCAGTTTTTCCCCGATCCCGGGGGGGGATACGCAGTATTTT; CDR3 protein: CASSFSPIPGGDTQYF; J gene: TRBJ2-3; clone size: NA; D gene: TRBD2; V gene: TRBV27; CDR3 length: 16
CDR3 DNA: TGTGCCAGCAGTTACAGCGGGAGTTCTTACGAGCAGTACTTC; CDR3 protein: CASSYSGSSYEQYF; J gene: TRBJ2-7; clone size: NA; D gene: TRBD2; V gene: TRBV28; CDR3 length: 14
CDR3 DNA: TGTGCCAGCAGCCAAGACTTCCGACAGGAGGGGACAGATACGCAGTATTTT; CDR3 protein: CASSQDFRQEGTDTQYF; J gene: TRBJ2-3; clone size: NA; D gene: NA; V gene: TRBV4-2; CDR3 length: 17
CDR3 DNA: TGTGCCAGCGGGCGGGGTACGAATGAAAAACTGTTTTTT; CDR3 protein: CASGRGTNEKLFF; J gene: TRBJ1-4; clone size: few; D gene: NA; V gene: TRBV9; CDR3 length: 13
CDR3 DNA: TGCGCCAGCAGCCAAGATGGTCCCCGACTAGCGGGGAGAGCAGATACGCAGTATTTT; CDR3 protein: CASSQDGPRLAGRADTQYF; J gene: TRBJ2-3; clone size: NA; D gene: TRBD2; V gene: TRBV4-3; CDR3 length: 19
CDR3 DNA: TGTGCCAGCAGGGGGACATACCTAGCCAAAAACATTCAGTACTTC; CDR3 protein: CASRGTYLAKNIQYF; J gene: TRBJ2-4; clone size: once; D gene: NA; V gene: TRBV2; CDR3 length: 15
CDR3 DNA: TGTGCCAGCTCACCAAATGCTTCGTACGAGCAGTACTTC; CDR3 protein: CASSPNASYEQYF; J gene: TRBJ2-7; clone size: NA; D gene: NA; V gene: TRBV18; CDR3 length: 13
CDR3 DNA: TGTGCCAGCTCACCACCTGGACAGGGGGCGATTCAGCCCCAGCATTTT; CDR3 protein: CASSPPGQGAIQPQHF; J gene: TRBJ1-5; clone size: once; D gene: TRBD1; V gene: TRBV18; CDR3 length: 16
CDR3 DNA: TGCGCCAGCAGCTTGGCCCCAGGGGAACAGCCCCAGCATTTT; CDR3 protein: CASSLAPGEQPQHF; J gene: TRBJ1-5; clone size: NA; D gene: NA; V gene: TRBV5-1; CDR3 length: 14
CDR3 DNA: TGTGCCAGCAGCCCGGACAGGGGGGAAGCTTTCTTT; CDR3 protein: CASSPDRGEAFF; J gene: TRBJ1-1; clone size: NA; D gene: TRBD1; V gene: TRBV11-3; CDR3 length: 12
CDR3 DNA: TGTGCCAGCAGCATCGAGCGGGGGGCTCTCTACGAGCAGTACTTC; CDR3 protein: CASSIERGALYEQYF; J gene: TRBJ2-7; clone size: NA; D gene: TRBD2; V gene: TRBV7-2; CDR3 length: 15
CDR3 DNA: TGTGCCAGCAGTACGGTGACTAGCGGGGCTTACGAGCAGTACTTC; CDR3 protein: CASSTVTSGAYEQYF; J gene: TRBJ2-7; clone size: NA; D gene: TRBD2; V gene: TRBV7-8; CDR3 length: 15
CDR3 DNA: TGTGCCAGCAGTTACAGGCTAAGCTCCTATAATTCACCCCTCCACTTT; CDR3 protein: CASSYRLSSYNSPLHF; J gene: TRBJ1-6; clone size: NA; D gene: NA; V gene: TRBV6-6; CDR3 length: 16
CDR3 DNA: TGTGCCAGACGGGCGACTAGCGTTGAAGAGACCCAGTACTTC; CDR3 protein: CARRATSVEETQYF; J gene: TRBJ2-5; clone size: few; D gene: TRBD2; V gene: TRBV19; CDR3 length: 14
CDR3 DNA: TGTGCCAGCAGCGTCGCGGGAACTGAAGCTTTCTTT; CDR3 protein: CASSVAGTEAFF; J gene: TRBJ1-1; clone size: NA; D gene: NA; V gene: TRBV9; CDR3 length: 12
CDR3 DNA: TGTGCCAAAACGGGACACCGTAATGAAAAACTGTTTTTT; CDR3 protein: CAKTGHRNEKLFF; J gene: TRBJ1-4; clone size: NA; D gene: NA; V gene: TRBV19; CDR3 length: 13
CDR3 DNA: TGTGCCAGCACCCCAGCGGGAGCTACAGATACGCAGTATTTT; CDR3 protein: CASTPAGATDTQYF; J gene: TRBJ2-3; clone size: NA; D gene: TRBD2; V gene: TRBV6-1; CDR3 length: 14
CDR3 DNA: TGTGCCAGCAGTTTAGGCCTAGGGGCGGCAGGGCCCTCTGGGACTGAAGCTTTCTTT; CDR3 protein: CASSLGLGAAGPSGTEAFF; J gene: TRBJ1-1; clone size: NA; D gene: NA; V gene: TRBV11-3; CDR3 length: 19
CDR3 DNA: TGTGCCAGCTCACCAGGGGTAAATGAAAAACTGTTTTTT; CDR3 protein: CASSPGVNEKLFF; J gene: TRBJ1-4; clone size: NA; D gene: NA; V gene: TRBV18; CDR3 length: 13
CDR3 DNA: TGTGCCAGCACTGCTCGCAACTATGGCTACACCTTC; CDR3 protein: CASTARNYGYTF; J gene: TRBJ1-2; clone size: NA; D gene: NA; V gene: TRBV28; CDR3 length: 12
CDR3 DNA: TGTGCCAGTAGTATCGGGCTAGCGGGATACAATGAGCAGTTCTTC; CDR3 protein: CASSIGLAGYNEQFF; J gene: TRBJ2-1; clone size: NA; D gene: TRBD2; V gene: TRBV19; CDR3 length: 15
CDR3 DNA: TGTGCCAGCAGCGAACGTATAGCCCAGGGGTGGGGGGCTTTCTTT; CDR3 protein: CASSERIAQGWGAFF; J gene: TRBJ1-1; clone size: once; D gene: NA; V gene: TRBV6-5; CDR3 length: 15
CDR3 DNA: TGCGCCAGCAGCGGCAAGGGGAACACCGGGGAGCTGTTTTTT; CDR3 protein: CASSGKGNTGELFF; J gene: TRBJ2-2; clone size: NA; D gene: NA; V gene: TRBV5-1; CDR3 length: 14
CDR3 DNA: TGTGCCAGCTCACCACCAGGGATCCTGGGCAGCTTCTCTGGGGCCAACGTCCTGACTTTC; CDR3 protein: CASSPPGILGSFSGANVLTF; J gene: TRBJ2-6; clone size: NA; D gene: NA; V gene: TRBV18; CDR3 length: 20
CDR3 DNA: TGCAGCGTTGGAACAGGGGGGTACGATGAGCAGTTCTTC; CDR3 protein: CSVGTGGYDEQFF; J gene: TRBJ2-1; clone size: NA; D gene: TRBD1; V gene: TRBV29-1; CDR3 length: 13
CDR3 DNA: TGTGCCAGCAGCCGCCGAGGGGATGTATCCTACGAGCAGTACTTC; CDR3 protein: CASSRRGDVSYEQYF; J gene: TRBJ2-7; clone size: NA; D gene: NA; V gene: TRBV6-6; CDR3 length: 15
CDR3 DNA: TGCGCCGGCCCTCCGGGACGTGGCCTTTACGAGCAGTACTTC; CDR3 protein: CAGPPGRGLYEQYF; J gene: TRBJ2-7; clone size: once; D gene: NA; V gene: TRBV23-1; CDR3 length: 14
CDR3 DNA: TGTGCCAGCTCACCACCGGCCGGGGAGCTGTTTTTT; CDR3 protein: CASSPPAGELFF; J gene: TRBJ2-2; clone size: NA; D gene: NA; V gene: TRBV18; CDR3 length: 12
CDR3 DNA: TGCGCCAGCAGCTCTCTAGCGGGGACCTACGAGCAGTACTTC; CDR3 protein: CASSSLAGTYEQYF; J gene: TRBJ2-7; clone size: NA; D gene: TRBD2; V gene: TRBV5-1; CDR3 length: 14
CDR3 DNA: TGCGCCAGCAGCTTGGACAGGGCCGCGTACGAGCAGTACTTC; CDR3 protein: CASSLDRAAYEQYF; J gene: TRBJ2-7; clone size: NA; D gene: NA; V gene: TRBV5-1; CDR3 length: 14
CDR3 DNA: TGTGCCAGCAGTTTCAGGGAAGGAGAGACCCAGTACTTC; CDR3 protein: CASSFREGETQYF; J gene: TRBJ2-5; clone size: NA; D gene: NA; V gene: TRBV27; CDR3 length: 13
CDR3 DNA: TGTGCCAGCACCTCAAGCGGGACAGGGACGTACGAGCAGTACTTC; CDR3 protein: CASTSSGTGTYEQYF; J gene: TRBJ2-7; clone size: NA; D gene: TRBD1; V gene: TRBV28; CDR3 length: 15
CDR3 DNA: TGTGCCATCAGTGAGTCTAGCGGGAAGCCCTACGAGCAGTACTTC; CDR3 protein: CAISESSGKPYEQYF; J gene: TRBJ2-7; clone size: NA; D gene: TRBD2; V gene: TRBV10-3; CDR3 length: 15
CDR3 DNA: TGTGCCAGCAGCTTAGCGGTGCGAGACCAAGAGACCCAGTACTTC; CDR3 protein: CASSLAVRDQETQYF; J gene: TRBJ2-5; clone size: NA; D gene: NA; V gene: TRBV7-2; CDR3 length: 15
CDR3 DNA: TGTGCCAGCAGTGACTCAAGCGGGAGGCCCAGCACAGATACGCAGTATTTT; CDR3 protein: CASSDSSGRPSTDTQYF; J gene: TRBJ2-3; clone size: NA; D gene: TRBD2; V gene: TRBV6-4; CDR3 length: 17
CDR3 DNA: TGTGCCAGCTCGGTGGGACAGGGGGCCGGGGAGCAGTACTTC; CDR3 protein: CASSVGQGAGEQYF; J gene: TRBJ2-7; clone size: NA; D gene: TRBD1; V gene: TRBV18; CDR3 length: 14
CDR3 DNA: TGTGCCAGCTCACCGGACAGGAGCAAAAACATTCAGTACTTC; CDR3 protein: CASSPDRSKNIQYF; J gene: TRBJ2-4; clone size: NA; D gene: TRBD1; V gene: TRBV18; CDR3 length: 14
CDR3 DNA: TGTGCCAGCAGAAGACAGGGTGCGAACACCATATATTTT; CDR3 protein: CASRRQGANTIYF; J gene: TRBJ1-3; clone size: NA; D gene: TRBD1; V gene: TRBV6-5; CDR3 length: 13
CDR3 DNA: TGTGCCAGCAGCCCCGCTAGGCCTGCCTACGAGCAGTACTTC; CDR3 protein: CASSPARPAYEQYF; J gene: TRBJ2-7; clone size: NA; D gene: NA; V gene: TRBV6-6; CDR3 length: 14
CDR3 DNA: TGTGCCAGCAGCCCAGAATCACCACGATGGACTGAAGCTTTCTTT; CDR3 protein: CASSPESPRWTEAFF; J gene: TRBJ1-1; clone size: NA; D gene: NA; V gene: TRBV27; CDR3 length: 15
CDR3 DNA: TGTGCCAGCAATGGCGTCGGGGGAGTCCGCACTGAAGCTTTCTTT; CDR3 protein: CASNGVGGVRTEAFF; J gene: TRBJ1-1; clone size: NA; D gene: NA; V gene: TRBV5-6; CDR3 length: 15